Listed here are 20 T cell receptor beta chains from one sample, sequenced in a study of shared clonotypes between healthy human individuals. The naive CD8 fraction comprised CD45RO-negative cells positively selected for CCR7 and excluded terminally differentiated effector memory CD45RA+ cells. Libraries were prepared by immunoSEQ multiplex PCR; TCRdb keeps only in-frame clonotypes and omits some of them. The sample lists millions of clones, 93% occurring once. Specimen: naive CD8+ T cells from PBMCs. The receptors stem from a man aged 18-30 years in good health. Some clones in this sample may be carry-over from other donors' samples.

V is TRBV9 and J is TRBJ2-6; no reliable D call. The CDR3 covers 16 residues. The V end was cut by 4 bases, the J end by 3 bases, with 14 bases between. CDR1 is SGDLS and CDR2 is YYNGEE in the germline V gene. The CDR3 DNA follows: TGTGCCAGCAGCCCCGGTCCTCTCTTTGGGGCCAACGTCCTGACTTTC. Translated, it gives CASSPGPLFGANVLTF.

The chain links TRBV9 to TRBJ2-1, with TRBD2 matching 8 bases. In germline, CDR1 is SGDLS, CDR2 YYNGEE. The junction had 11 bases not matched to a gene; V was cut back by 0 bases and J by 9 bases. The CDR3 extends over 16 amino acids. Written as DNA, the CDR3 is TGTGCCAGCAGCGTAGCTTGGACTAGCTCAATGGGTGAGCAGTTCTTC. This sequence encodes CASSVAWTSSMGEQFF.

J is TRBJ2-2 and V is TRBV5-4; 13 nucleotides agree with TRBD2. This CDR3 contains 17 residues. Trimming took 9 bases from V and 4 from J; bases not matched to a gene: 12. Germline V gives CDR1 SGHNT, CDR2 YYREEE (reference sequence). DNA for the CDR3: TGTGCCATTTCCCTTGGACTAGCGGGAGTAGGCACCGGGGAGCTGTTTTTT. Amino acid sequence: CAISLGLAGVGTGELFF. Combining the CDR3 with reference TRBV5-4 and TRBJ2-2 gives the whole variable domain ETGVTQSPTHLIKTRGQQVTLRCSSQSGHNTVSWYQQALGQGPQFIFQYYREEENGRGNFPPRFSGLQFPNYSSELNVNALELDDSALYLCAISLGLAGVGTGELFFGEGSRLTVL.

The rearrangement links TRBV7-3 to TRBJ2-1; D uncertain. V lost 5 bases to trimming and J lost 8 bases, with 22 bases between them. Per germline, CDR1 SGHTA and CDR2 FQGTGA. This CDR3 region has 16 residues. The CDR3 loop is CASSPRMGSAMDEQFF. The DNA for the CDR3 is TGTGCCAGCAGCCCCCGCATGGGATCGGCAATGGATGAGCAGTTCTTC.

The J gene is TRBJ2-7, the V gene TRBV5-1, with 8 bases matching TRBD1. Germline V lookup: CDR1 SGHRS, CDR2 YFSETQ. Unmatched junction bases numbered 9, after V lost 0 bases and J lost 7 bases. This CDR3 has 15 residues. CDR3 in DNA: TGCGCCAGCAGCTTGGCTGTGGACAGGGTGGGGGAGCAGTACTTC. Encoded protein: CASSLAVDRVGEQYF.

The chain uses TRBV5-6 and TRBJ2-1; 12 positions agree with TRBD2. Germline CDR1 SGHDT, CDR2 YYEEEE. The V segment lost 7 bases and the J segment 9 bases; nucleotides outside the gene matches: 5. The CDR3 loop spans 13 amino acids. The CDR3 is CASGLAGGREQFF. The CDR3 DNA is TGTGCCAGCGGGCTAGCGGGAGGGCGTGAGCAGTTCTTC.

The chain has TRBV29-1 and TRBJ2-3; a possible D gene is TRBD2 (5 bases). Trimming took off 5 bases at V and 3 bases at J, with 9 bases between the two ends. CDR3 size: 12 residues. From germline, CDR1 is SQVTM and CDR2 ANQGSEA. The CDR3 region is CSVTTRTDTQYF. The CDR3, as DNA: TGCAGCGTTACAACTAGGACAGATACGCAGTATTTT.

On this clone: Other DNA sequences in the sample encode the same CDR3. The genes are TRBV28 and TRBJ2-3; the D is unclear. This CDR3 has 12 amino acids. Trimming took off 3 bases at V and 2 bases at J, with 3 bases between the two ends. Germline V lookup: CDR1 MDHEN, CDR2 SYDVKM. The chain's CDR3 is CASSFSTDTQYF. The CDR3 DNA reads as TGTGCCAGCAGTTTCTCCACAGATACGCAGTATTTT.

In its sample, this clone was seen a few times. In the same sample, other DNA sequences code for this CDR3. The genes are TRBV27 and TRBJ2-7; TRBD1 agrees at 7 bases. CDR1 is MNHEY and CDR2 is SMNVEV in the germline V gene (reference sequence). This CDR3 has 13 amino acids. V shed 3 bases and J 2 bases; nucleotides not matched to a gene: 1. The CDR3 DNA is TGTGCCAGCAGTTTCCAGGGGGCCTACGAGCAGTACTTC. As protein: CASSFQGAYEQYF.

The chain uses TRBV10-1 and TRBJ2-1; 8 bases map to TRBD1. The V gene's germline CDR1 is WNHNN and CDR2 SYGVQD (reference sequence). The CDR3 consists of 13 residues. Losses at the gene ends were 8 bases for V and 8 bases for J; bases not matched to a gene: 8. For the CDR3, the DNA is TGCGCCAGCGGGGCAAGGACAGGGCATGAGCAGTTCTTC. Amino acid sequence: CASGARTGHEQFF.

The CDR3 sequence is CASSSQGARTF. The DNA for the CDR3 is TGTGCCAGCAGCTCCCAGGGGGCGAGGACCTTC. V is TRBV7-9 and J is TRBJ1-2; 8 bases are shared with TRBD1. The CDR3 has 11 residues. Germline values: CDR1 SEHNR, CDR2 FQNEAQ (reference sequence). With V trimmed by 4 bases and J by 14 bases, 6 bases remained unmatched.

This clone is a singleton in its sample. As DNA, the CDR3 is TGTGCCAGCAGCCCGCCCCATCCCGACTACGAGCAGTACTTC. Translating gives CASSPPHPDYEQYF. This chain connects TRBV7-9 to TRBJ2-7; D not resolved. Germline V lookup: CDR1 SEHNR, CDR2 FQNEAQ (reference sequence). The CDR3 has 14 amino acids. The V end was cut by 5 bases, the J end by 3 bases, with 14 bases between. The variable domain in full, completed from reference TRBV7-9 and TRBJ2-7, reads DTGVSQNPRHKITKRGQNVTFRCDPISEHNRLYWYRQTLGQGPEFLTYFQNEAQLEKSRLLSDRFSAERPKGSFSTLEIQRTEQGDSAMYLCASSPPHPDYEQYFGPGTRLTVT.

CDR3 protein: CASSLWEAGTEAFF. The CDR3 DNA is TGTGCCAGCAGTTTATGGGAGGCGGGCACTGAAGCTTTCTTT. The rearrangement links TRBV28 to TRBJ1-1; D gene unclear. The CDR3 has 14 residues. Deletions cut 0 bases from V and 4 bases from J, with 9 bases between. In germline, CDR1 is MDHEN, CDR2 SYDVKM.

The genes are TRBV6-1 and TRBJ2-1, with TRBD1 identical over 7 bases. CDR3 size: 11 residues. CDR1 is MNHNS and CDR2 is SASEGT in the germline V gene. V gave up 5 bases and J gave up 16 bases; unmatched junction bases: 8. This CDR3 is CASSLTGVHFF. In DNA form, the CDR3 reads TGTGCCAGCAGTCTCACAGGGGTTCACTTCTTC.

J is TRBJ2-5 and V is TRBV29-1; 15 bases line up with TRBD2. CDR3 size: 16 residues. V was pared by 4 bases and J by 5 bases, with 8 bases of the junction left unmatched. CDR1 is SQVTM, CDR2 ANQGSEA, per germline. CDR3 protein: CSVAGTSGRIRETQYF. The CDR3 DNA reads TGCAGCGTTGCCGGGACTAGCGGGAGGATTCGGGAGACCCAGTACTTC.

This chain uses TRBV29-1 with TRBJ2-7; a weak D match, TRBD2 (5 bases). CDR3 length: 15 residues. Per the germline V gene, CDR1 is SQVTM and CDR2 is ANQGSEA. V was clipped by 2 bases and J by 0 bases, with 14 bases between them. The CDR3 sequence: CSVETAERPSYEQYF. CDR3 sequence (DNA): TGCAGCGTTGAAACAGCGGAACGACCCTCCTACGAGCAGTACTTC.

This chain's CDR3 is CASRGGGSDTQYF. CDR3 in DNA: TGTGCCAGCAGGGGGGGCGGTTCAGATACGCAGTATTTT. The genes are TRBV7-9 and TRBJ2-3, with D tentatively TRBD1 or TRBD2 (6 bases each). CDR1 SEHNR and CDR2 FQNEAQ come from the germline V gene (reference sequence). The CDR3 consists of 13 residues. Trimming removed 6 bases at V and 4 bases at J, with 11 bases between.

V and J are TRBV28 and TRBJ2-5, with unresolved D. Germline V gene sequence: CDR1 MDHEN, CDR2 SYDVKM. This CDR3 is 13 amino acids long. V lost 3 bases and J lost 3, with 8 bases in between. CDR3 in amino acids: CASSLSRKETQYF. The CDR3 DNA sequence: TGTGCCAGCAGTTTGTCCAGGAAAGAGACCCAGTACTTC.

The chain combines TRBV18 with TRBJ2-2; 9 bases agree with TRBD2. This CDR3 is 19 amino acids long. Germline V CDR1 and CDR2: KGHSH, LQKENI. With V trimmed by 3 bases and J by 0 bases, 11 bases remained unmatched. The CDR3 nucleotides are TGTGCCAGCTCACCGGGACTAGCCCAAGAGCGGACGAACACCGGGGAGCTGTTTTTT. Translated: CASSPGLAQERTNTGELFF.

The rearrangement joins TRBV5-6 to TRBJ2-1; D is unresolved. The CDR3 contains 16 residues. V shed 0 bases and J shed 3 bases, with 13 bases lying between them. Germline V lookup: CDR1 SGHDT, CDR2 YYEEEE. The CDR3 bases are TGTGCCAGCAGCTTGGGAGCTAAGGGATACTACAATGAGCAGTTCTTC. Protein sequence: CASSLGAKGYYNEQFF.